These 32 T cell receptor beta chains came from one sample sequenced in a study of cytomegalovirus exposure and HLA in healthy donors. Assay used: immunoSEQ multiplex PCR; TCRdb lists only in-frame clones, some missing. The repertoire holds around 190,000 clones, about 82% seen once, with roughly 1.6% in the top ten. The specimen was PBMCs. The receptors shown here come from a young woman in good health and CMV-seronegative.

The chain employs TRBV5-1 and TRBJ2-7; D is perhaps TRBD1 (5 bases). Germline CDR1 is SGHRS and CDR2 is YFSETQ. V lost 6 bases and J 5 bases, leaving 15 bases between the germline ends. The CDR3 covers 13 residues. For the CDR3, the DNA is TGCGCCAGCACCCCCCGGCCAGGGAACGAGCAGTACTTC. Encoded protein: CASTPRPGNEQYF.

This chain uses TRBV4-1 with TRBJ1-5, with D maybe TRBD1 (5 bases). This CDR3 comprises 14 residues. V shed 4 bases and J shed 6 bases, with 13 bases lying between them. Germline CDR1 is MGHRA and CDR2 is YSYEKL. The CDR3 protein is CASSRHQGGQPQHF. DNA of the CDR3: TGCGCCAGCAGCCGGCACCAGGGCGGTCAGCCCCAGCATTTT.

The gene calls are TRBV5-1 and TRBJ2-1, with TRBD2 identical over 8 bases. The CDR3 contains 20 residues. CDR1 is SGHRS, CDR2 YFSETQ, per germline. The V gene end was trimmed by 0 bases and the J gene end by 9 bases; junction bases not matched to a gene: 23. In DNA form, the CDR3 reads TGCGCCAGCAGCTTGGTTTTAGGCCAAAGAGGGGGACTAGGTTTTGGTGAGCAGTTCTTC. This translates into CASSLVLGQRGGLGFGEQFF.

The chain couples TRBV11-3 to TRBJ2-7; TRBD1 agrees at 9 bases. The length of the CDR3 is 15 residues. Germline V gives CDR1 SGHNT, CDR2 YENEEA. The junction had 8 bases not matched to a gene; V was cut back by 4 bases and J by 4 bases. DNA for the CDR3: TGTGCCAGCAGCTCCGGGACAGGGAACTTATACGAGCAGTACTTC. Translation gives CASSSGTGNLYEQYF.

V is TRBV6-1 and J is TRBJ2-5, with D unresolved. The CDR3 is 13 amino acids. Germline values: CDR1 MNHNS, CDR2 SASEGT. Trimming removed 6 bases at V and 2 bases at J, with 10 bases between. The CDR3 spells CASRELGQETQYF. As DNA, the CDR3 is TGTGCCAGCAGGGAGCTTGGGCAAGAGACCCAGTACTTC.

In this sample, this clone turned up once. The rearrangement joins TRBV4-1 to TRBJ1-1; tentative D call: TRBD1 (5 bases). The CDR3 spans 16 residues. The V end was cut by 2 bases, the J end by 3 bases, with 16 bases between. Looked up from germline, CDR1 is MGHRA and CDR2 is YSYEKL. The CDR3 sequence: CASSQSPLRGDTEAFF. The CDR3 DNA is TGCGCCAGCAGCCAATCGCCCTTACGGGGGGACACTGAAGCTTTCTTT.

The chain joins TRBV7-6 to TRBJ2-5; a weak D match, TRBD1 (7 bases). V lost 6 bases to trimming and J lost 5 bases, with 22 bases between them. Germline V lookup: CDR1 SGHVS, CDR2 FNYEAQ. This CDR3 spans 16 amino acids. The CDR3 DNA reads TGTGCCAGCAGTCCGCGAGGAGGGGGCCGATGGGAGACCCAGTACTTC. It encodes CASSPRGGGRWETQYF. Full variable domain (missing parts from reference TRBV7-6 and TRBJ2-5): GAGVSQSPRYKVTKRGQDVALRCDPISGHVSLYWYRQALGQGPEFLTYFNYEAQQDKSGLPNDRFSAERPEGSISTLTIQRTEQRDSAMYRCASSPRGGGRWETQYFGPGTRLLVL.

This clone was detected once. At one end, the junction sequence differs from germline, possibly due to a read error. The V gene is TRBV11-2, the J gene TRBJ2-2; TRBD2 agrees at 8 bases. The CDR3 covers 16 residues. Germline values: CDR1 SGHAT, CDR2 FQNNGV. CDR3 bases: TGCGCCAGCAGCTTCGGGGGGGGTCTGAACCCCGGGGAGCTGTTTTTT. Its protein is CASSFGGGLNPGELFF.

This chain uses TRBV2 with TRBJ1-2; D is possibly TRBD1 (5 bases). The CDR3 spans 14 residues. Trimming cost V 1 base and J 8 bases, with 14 bases left between them. Germline V gene lookup returns CDR1 SNHLY and CDR2 FYNNEI. The CDR3 spells CASSEVDGGRGYTF. CDR3 nucleotides: TGTGCCAGCAGTGAAGTTGACGGGGGTCGGGGCTACACCTTC.

The CDR3 DNA sequence: TGTGCCAGCAGCGTAGGTTCCGTCTCTGGAAACACCATATATTTT. Protein product: CASSVGSVSGNTIYF. The rearrangement uses TRBV9 and TRBJ1-3; D gene ambiguous. Between the trimmed V and J ends, which lost 0 bases and 0 bases, there was a span of 7 bases. Looked up from germline, CDR1 is SGDLS and CDR2 is YYNGEE. This CDR3 comprises 15 residues.

The V call is TRBV28, the J call TRBJ2-5; 10 nucleotides line up with TRBD2. Germline lookup yields CDR1 MDHEN and CDR2 SYDVKM. J lost 5 bases, V lost 2 bases, and 5 bases had no gene match. The CDR3 is 15 residues long. The CDR3 sequence: CASSLRTSGSETQYF. The CDR3 DNA sequence: TGTGCCAGCAGTTTAAGGACTAGCGGATCGGAGACCCAGTACTTC.

The chain carries TRBV6-6 and TRBJ1-5; D perhaps matches TRBD1 (5 bases). The CDR3 runs 16 residues. CDR1 is MNHNY and CDR2 is SVGAGI in the germline V gene (reference sequence). Deletions cut 9 bases from V and 0 bases from J, with 18 bases between. The CDR3 is CASTITTGVSNQPQHF. In DNA form, the CDR3 reads TGTGCCAGTACGATTACCACGGGGGTTAGCAATCAGCCCCAGCATTTT.

V gene TRBV9 combines with J gene TRBJ1-2; D gene unclear. CDR3 size: 15 residues. Looked up from germline, CDR1 is SGDLS and CDR2 is YYNGEE. V was cut by 2 bases and J by 2 bases, with 13 bases left in between. DNA for the CDR3: TGTGCCAGCAGCGTGGGCGAGGGTTCGAACTATGGCTACACCTTC. Its translation: CASSVGEGSNYGYTF.

This clone is a singleton in its sample. One junction end disagrees with the germline gene, perhaps due to a read error. The V and J genes are TRBV11-2 and TRBJ2-7; D not resolved. This CDR3 region has 16 residues. The germline V gene encodes CDR1 SGHAT and CDR2 FQNNGV. The CDR3 region is CANSLDRVTTQSEQYF. The DNA of the CDR3 is TGTGCCAACAGCTTAGATCGTGTCACCACTCAAAGCGAGCAGTACTTC. The whole variable domain, remainder taken from reference TRBV11-2 and TRBJ2-7, is EAGVAQSPRYKIIEKRQSVAFWCNPISGHATLYWYQQILGQGPKLLIQFQNNGVVDDSQLPKDRFSAERLKGVDSTLKIQPAKLEDSAVYLCANSLDRVTTQSEQYFGPGTRLTVT.

This clone was recorded once. This chain joins TRBV7-9 and TRBJ1-5, with a possible D match to TRBD1 (5 bases). Deletions cut 0 bases from V and 6 bases from J, with 9 bases between. Germline V gene data show CDR1 as SEHNR and CDR2 as FQNEAQ (reference sequence). The CDR3 length is 14 residues. The CDR3 nucleotides read TGTGCCAGCAGCTTAGCTGGCGGGACTCAGCCCCAGCATTTT. Its protein is CASSLAGGTQPQHF.

This clone was recorded once. The CDR3 here is CASSPPRGRGITEAFF. The CDR3 nucleotides are TGTGCCAGCAGCCCCCCCCGCGGTAGGGGAATCACTGAAGCTTTCTTT. The J gene is TRBJ1-1, the V gene TRBV5-4; D may be TRBD1 (5 bases). The CDR3 loop spans 16 amino acids. CDR1 and CDR2 (germline): SGHNT, YYREEE (reference sequence). Trimming shortened V by 4 bases and J by 4 bases, and 20 bases separated the two germline ends.

The chain is built from TRBV10-3 and TRBJ1-1; D might be TRBD1 (5 bases). V was trimmed by 6 bases and J by 5 bases, leaving 22 bases between them. The CDR3 is made up of 16 amino acids. Per the germline V gene, CDR1 is ENHRY and CDR2 is SYGVKD. The CDR3 DNA follows: TGTGCCATCAGCCCTAAAGGACATCTCCTTACGACTGAAGCTTTCTTT. It yields the protein CAISPKGHLLTTEAFF.

The chain carries TRBV5-6 and TRBJ1-2; a possible D gene is TRBD1 (5 bases). Germline V gene sequence: CDR1 SGHDT, CDR2 YYEEEE. This CDR3 has 14 residues. V gave up 4 bases and J gave up 3 bases, with 13 bases separating them. This CDR3 is CASSAMAGDYGYTF. In DNA, the CDR3 is TGTGCCAGCAGCGCGATGGCGGGGGACTATGGCTACACCTTC.

This clone was detected only once. The chain employs TRBV6-1 and TRBJ2-3; no firm D call. Trimming took 1 base from V and 5 from J, leaving 13 bases between them. The CDR3 runs 15 residues. Germline CDR1 MNHNS, CDR2 SASEGT. The CDR3 DNA is TGTGCCAGCAGTGAAGGATCGCGTTTAGTAGATACGCAGTATTTT. It codes for CASSEGSRLVDTQYF.

The table lists this clone with a count of one. This chain connects TRBV27 to TRBJ2-1, with D perhaps TRBD1 (5 bases). The CDR3 contains 18 residues. The ends were cut back, 1 base at V and 8 bases at J, with 24 bases in the middle. CDR1 is MNHEY and CDR2 is SMNVEV in the germline V gene (reference sequence). The CDR3 is CASSLFFPGQGGADEQFF. CDR3 DNA: TGTGCCAGCAGTTTATTCTTCCCCGGACAAGGTGGGGCGGATGAGCAGTTCTTC.

CDR3 in amino acids: CASRVQGGETQYF. DNA of the CDR3: TGTGCCAGCCGGGTTCAAGGAGGCGAGACCCAGTACTTC. The rearrangement joins TRBV27 to TRBJ2-5, with a weak D call TRBD2 (5 bases). V gave up 8 bases and J gave up 5 bases, with 15 bases separating them. The CDR3 contains 13 residues. Germline values: CDR1 MNHEY, CDR2 SMNVEV (reference sequence).

This rearrangement joins TRBV10-3 to TRBJ2-7; 8 nucleotides align to TRBD1. The germline gives CDR1 ENHRY, CDR2 SYGVKD. Losses at the gene ends were 4 bases for V and 7 bases for J; bases not matched to a gene: 15. The CDR3 extends over 16 amino acids. As DNA, the CDR3 is TGTGCCATCAGTGTATTCGTAAGACAGGGGCGCGGAGAGCAGTACTTC. Translated, it gives CAISVFVRQGRGEQYF.

V usage is TRBV27 and J usage is TRBJ2-2; TRBD1 agrees at 7 bases. CDR3 length: 15 residues. The V gene's germline CDR1 is MNHEY and CDR2 SMNVEV (reference sequence). V was pared by 2 bases and J by 5 bases, with 5 bases of the junction left unmatched. The CDR3 here is CASSLTGVWTGELFF. The DNA for the CDR3 is TGTGCCAGCAGTTTAACAGGGGTTTGGACCGGGGAGCTGTTTTTT.

This sequence joins TRBV28 and TRBJ2-1; D remains ambiguous. V lost 6 bases and J lost 3, with 15 bases in between. CDR1 and CDR2 (germline): MDHEN, SYDVKM. The CDR3 spans 15 residues. CDR3 amino acids: CASSRGPALYNEQFF. CDR3 DNA sequence: TGTGCCAGCAGCCGCGGCCCTGCCCTCTACAATGAGCAGTTCTTC.

The chain is built from TRBV5-1 and TRBJ2-7; D not certain. The V gene lost 6 bases and the J gene lost 0 bases, with 4 bases spanning the gap. Germline values: CDR1 SGHRS, CDR2 YFSETQ. This CDR3 comprises 11 residues. CDR3 in DNA: TGCGCCAGCAAGAGCTCCTACGAGCAGTACTTC. This sequence encodes CASKSSYEQYF.

V gene TRBV18 combines with J gene TRBJ2-7, with 11 bases aligning to TRBD1. The CDR3 totals 16 residues. Losses at the gene ends were 6 bases for V and 4 bases for J; bases not matched to a gene: 11. The germline CDR1 and CDR2 sequences are KGHSH and LQKENI. This chain's CDR3 is CASSRTGTGGSYEQYF. The CDR3 coding sequence is TGTGCCAGCTCCCGGACCGGGACAGGGGGGTCGTACGAGCAGTACTTC.

The V gene is TRBV11-2, the J gene TRBJ1-2, with D possibly matching TRBD1 (6 bases). Germline assignment: CDR1 SGHAT and CDR2 FQNNGV. V shed 4 bases and J shed 4 bases, with 13 bases lying between them. This CDR3 has 14 amino acids. Here the CDR3 DNA reads TGTGCCAGCAGCTCGCTCCGAGGGGGCTATGGCTACACCTTC. It codes for CASSSLRGGYGYTF. The entire variable domain, with the rest obtained from reference TRBV11-2 and TRBJ1-2, is as follows: EAGVAQSPRYKIIEKRQSVAFWCNPISGHATLYWYQQILGQGPKLLIQFQNNGVVDDSQLPKDRFSAERLKGVDSTLKIQPAKLEDSAVYLCASSSLRGGYGYTFGSGTRLTVV.

The chain recombines TRBV27 with TRBJ1-2, with 8 bases lining up with TRBD1. Germline V gives CDR1 MNHEY, CDR2 SMNVEV (reference sequence). V trimming: 1 base; J trimming: 6 bases; junction bases outside the gene matches: 4. The CDR3 is 14 residues long. The CDR3 nucleotides read TGTGCCAGCAGTTTATTGGGACAGGCCAATGGCTACACCTTC. Its translation is CASSLLGQANGYTF.

The chain's CDR3 is CASSYAPKGELFF. The CDR3 DNA reads as TGTGCCAGCAGTTACGCACCTAAAGGGGAGCTGTTTTTT. The chain uses TRBV6-5 and TRBJ2-2; D is unclear. With 2 bases removed from V and 8 bases from J, the gap between germline ends came to 9 bases. This CDR3 is built from 13 residues. The germline V gene has CDR1 MNHEY and CDR2 SVGAGI.

This clone was seen only once. The rearrangement uses TRBV5-6 and TRBJ2-3, with D possibly TRBD2 on 5 matching bases. The CDR3 runs to 14 residues. Trimming pared 1 base from V and 3 bases from J, leaving 9 bases between. Germline V gives CDR1 SGHDT, CDR2 YYEEEE. The CDR3 loop reads CASSLFSGTDTQYF. The CDR3 nucleotides are TGTGCCAGCAGCTTGTTCTCGGGAACAGATACGCAGTATTTT.

The chain is built from TRBV6-5 and TRBJ2-1; 12 positions agree with TRBD1. The CDR3 runs to 14 residues. Germline V gives CDR1 MNHEY, CDR2 SVGAGI. Germline trimming cut 4 bases from V and 8 bases from J; bases unmatched to any gene: 3. The CDR3 loop reads CASSWDRGRDEQFF. CDR3 nucleotide sequence: TGTGCCAGCAGTTGGGACAGGGGGCGCGATGAGCAGTTCTTC.

The chain is built from TRBV7-9 and TRBJ1-1; 8 bases fit TRBD1. CDR1 is SEHNR and CDR2 is FQNEAQ in the germline V gene (reference sequence). The CDR3 has 16 residues. The ends lost 5 bases at V and 1 base at J; junction bases unmatched: 9. In DNA, the CDR3 is TGTGCCAGCAGCACATACAGGGGGAGAGGGAACACTGAAGCTTTCTTT. Its translation: CASSTYRGRGNTEAFF.